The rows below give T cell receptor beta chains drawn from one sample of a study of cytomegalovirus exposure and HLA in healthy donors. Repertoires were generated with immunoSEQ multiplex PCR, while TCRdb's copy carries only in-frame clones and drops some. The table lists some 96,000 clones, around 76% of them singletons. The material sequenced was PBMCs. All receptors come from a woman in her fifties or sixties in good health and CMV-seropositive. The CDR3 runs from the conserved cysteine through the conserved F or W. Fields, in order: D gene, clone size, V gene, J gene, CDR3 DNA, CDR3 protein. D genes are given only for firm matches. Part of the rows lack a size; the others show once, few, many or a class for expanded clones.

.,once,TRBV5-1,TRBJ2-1,TGCGCCAGCAGCTTTGGGCGGGATCGCAATGAGCAGTTCTTC,CASSFGRDRNEQFF
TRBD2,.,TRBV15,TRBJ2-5,TGTGCCACCAGCAGAGCGTCCCTACTAGCGGGAGGGTGGCTGACCCAGTACTTC,CATSRASLLAGGWLTQYF
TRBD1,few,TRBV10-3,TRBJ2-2,TGTGCCATCAGTGCCGGACAGGGGATTACGAACACCGGGGAGCTGTTTTTT,CAISAGQGITNTGELFF
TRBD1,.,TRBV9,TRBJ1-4,TGTGCCAGCAGCGCACAGGGGATTAATGAAAAACTGTTTTTT,CASSAQGINEKLFF
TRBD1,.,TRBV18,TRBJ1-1,TGTGCCAGCTCGCCGAACAGGGGGGGCACTGAAGCTTTCTTT,CASSPNRGGTEAFF
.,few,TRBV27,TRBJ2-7,TGTGCCAGCAGTTTATCTTATAGCGGCTCCTACGAGCAGTACTTC,CASSLSYSGSYEQYF
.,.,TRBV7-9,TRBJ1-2,TGTTCCAGCAGCTTAACGGACTATGGCTACACCTTC,CSSSLTDYGYTF
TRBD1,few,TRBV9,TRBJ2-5,TGTGCCAGCAGCGTAGAGGGACAGGGGGCAGAGACCCAGTACTTC,CASSVEGQGAETQYF
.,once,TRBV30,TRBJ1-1,TGTGCCTGGAGTGTAATACCGGGAAACACTGAAGCTTTCTTT,CAWSVIPGNTEAFF
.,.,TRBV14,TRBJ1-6,TGTGCCAGCAGCCCAGGTCTGGGTTCACCCCTCCACTTT,CASSPGLGSPLHF
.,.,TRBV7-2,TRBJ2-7,TGTGCCAGCAGCTTAGCAGCTCCCTCCTACGAGCAGTACTTC,CASSLAAPSYEQYF
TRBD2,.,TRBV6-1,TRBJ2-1,TGTGCCAGCAGTAGAGATGGGGGGGGATTAAATGAGCAGTTCTTC,CASSRDGGGLNEQFF
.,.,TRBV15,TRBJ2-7,TGTGCCACCAGCCTTAGGGCAGGGTGGAACGCGGAGCAGTACTTC,CATSLRAGWNAEQYF
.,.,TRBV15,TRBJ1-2,TGTGCCACCAGCAGAACAGCTCCCCGGGGCTACACCTTC,CATSRTAPRGYTF
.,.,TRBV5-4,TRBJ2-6,TGTGCCAGCACTCCTGGGGGGACCGCCTTCCACTCTGGGGCCAACGTCCTGACTTTC,CASTPGGTAFHSGANVLTF
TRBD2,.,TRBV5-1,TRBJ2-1,TGCGCCAGCAGCTCCCTAGCGGGACCTTTCAATGAGCAGTTCTTC,CASSSLAGPFNEQFF
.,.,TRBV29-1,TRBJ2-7,TGCAGCGTTGAAGGGAGCGACGAGCAGTACTTC,CSVEGSDEQYF
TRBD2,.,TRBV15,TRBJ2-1,TGTGCCACCAGCAGAGATCAACTAGCGGGAGACAATGAGCAGTTCTTC,CATSRDQLAGDNEQFF
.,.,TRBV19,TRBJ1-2,TGTGCCAGCCTCCCAGGGACTAACTATGGCTACACCTTC,CASLPGTNYGYTF
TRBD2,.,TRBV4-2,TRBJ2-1,TGTGCCAGCAACCAAGGACTAGCGGGAGTGGATGAGCAGTTCTTC,CASNQGLAGVDEQFF
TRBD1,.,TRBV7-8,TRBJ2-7,TGTGCCAGCAGCTTAGTTGGGACAGGTTCCACAAGCTCCTACGAGCAGTACTTC,CASSLVGTGSTSSYEQYF
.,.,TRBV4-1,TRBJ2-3,TGCGCCAGCAGCCAAGATATGGGGGCGAGGCACACAGATACGCAGTATTTT,CASSQDMGARHTDTQYF
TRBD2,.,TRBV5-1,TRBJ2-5,TGCGCCAGCAGCCCGACCAGGCGGGAGGAGACCCAGTACTTC,CASSPTRREETQYF